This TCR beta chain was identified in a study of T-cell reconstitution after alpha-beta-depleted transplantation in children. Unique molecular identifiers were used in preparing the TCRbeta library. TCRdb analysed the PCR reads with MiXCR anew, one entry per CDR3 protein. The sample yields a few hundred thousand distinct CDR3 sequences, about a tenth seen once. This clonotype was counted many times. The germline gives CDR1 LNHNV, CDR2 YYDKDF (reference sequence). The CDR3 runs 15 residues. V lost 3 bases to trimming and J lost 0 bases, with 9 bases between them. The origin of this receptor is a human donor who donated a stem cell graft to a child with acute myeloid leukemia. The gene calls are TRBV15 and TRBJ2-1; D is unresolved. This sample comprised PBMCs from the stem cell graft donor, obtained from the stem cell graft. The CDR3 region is CATSRTGSSYNEQFF. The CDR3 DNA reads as TGTGCCACCAGCAGGACTGGCAGCTCCTACAATGAGCAGTTCTTC.